This T cell receptor (beta chain) comes out of a study of control samples from healthy donors and cancer patients. Germline V CDR1 and CDR2: SQVTM, ANQGSEA. The CDR3 totals 15 residues. Between the trimmed V and J ends, which lost 6 bases and 0 bases, there was a span of 15 bases. Assay used: immunoSEQ multiplex PCR; TCRdb lists only in-frame clones, some missing. Seen here are 130,000 or so clones, over 75% observed once, and the top ten hold roughly 3.2%. The gene calls are TRBV29-1 and TRBJ2-1; D unresolved. The specimen sequenced was blood. This sequence was found in a man aged 45-65 years in good health. In nucleotides, the CDR3 is TGCAGCGTGACCCCTTGGCGGAGCTCCTACAATGAGCAGTTCTTC. Translated: CSVTPWRSSYNEQFF.